What follows are 25 T cell receptor beta chains derived from one specimen sequenced in a study of blood T cell repertoires in COVID-19 (dated by TCRdb to 2020 to 2022). The library relied on the immunoSEQ multiplex PCR assay. In its TCRdb copy, this immuneACCESS table keeps in-frame sequences only and misses some clones. Where compared with another copy, unresolved V genes explain less than half of these, and the others have no known cause. This sample holds under 300,000 clones; around 82% were observed only once. The ten largest clonotypes hold 8% to 10% of the sample. Input material: peripheral blood. Receptors were obtained from a woman aged 50 to 65 who had recovered from COVID-19.

V and J are TRBV7-2 and TRBJ1-1; D not resolved. Germline CDR1 reads SGHTA; CDR2 reads FQGNSA. V shed 5 bases and J shed 1 base, with 11 bases lying between them. This CDR3 contains 14 residues. CDR3 DNA: TGTGCCAGCAGCCGGAACAGACCGAACACTGAAGCTTTCTTT. Its translation is CASSRNRPNTEAFF.

The CDR3 here is CASSSRGFYSNQPQHF. CDR3 in DNA: TGTGCCAGCAGCTCGAGGGGGTTCTATAGCAATCAGCCCCAGCATTTT. J is TRBJ1-5 and V is TRBV5-8, with TRBD1 as a possible D gene (6 bases). The V end was cut by 3 bases, the J end by 0 bases, with 13 bases between. The CDR3 runs 16 residues. From germline, CDR1 is SGHTS and CDR2 YDEGEE.

This clone showed up just a few times. V gene TRBV5-1 combines with J gene TRBJ2-3; tentative D call: TRBD2 (7 bases). V lost 4 bases to trimming and J lost 5 bases, with 17 bases between them. The CDR3 loop spans 15 amino acids. The germline V gene has CDR1 SGHRS and CDR2 YFSETQ. CDR3 nucleotides: TGCGCCAGCAGCCCTGGGGGCGGGGAGGGAGATACGCAGTATTTT. Protein: CASSPGGGEGDTQYF.

V and J are TRBV9 and TRBJ2-5; D is unclear. CDR1 is SGDLS and CDR2 is YYNGEE in the germline V gene. The CDR3 has 15 residues. V gave up 3 bases and J gave up 2 bases, with 14 bases separating them. CDR3 nucleotide sequence: TGTGCCAGCAGCGCACCATCCGGGTCGCAAGAGACCCAGTACTTC. Translated: CASSAPSGSQETQYF.

This rearrangement joins TRBV7-9 to TRBJ1-5; D remains unclear. The germline V gene has CDR1 SEHNR and CDR2 FQNEAQ (reference sequence). The CDR3 runs to 15 residues. V was shortened by 5 bases and J by 0 bases, with 11 bases between the two germline ends. The CDR3 sequence is CASSPHSNSNQPQHF. CDR3 bases: TGTGCCAGCAGCCCCCACAGTAATAGCAATCAGCCCCAGCATTTT.

This chain connects TRBV27 to TRBJ1-5; the D gene is possibly TRBD1 (5 bases). CDR1 is MNHEY and CDR2 is SMNVEV in the germline V gene (reference sequence). The CDR3 is made up of 19 amino acids. V gave up 8 bases and J gave up 2 bases, with 28 bases separating them. CDR3 DNA: TGTGCCAGCGGCGGGACCGGGACCGAGTCTTGGGATGGCAATCAGCCCCAGCATTTT. It specifies CASGGTGTESWDGNQPQHF.

This clone was observed once. The chain combines TRBV3-1 (or the pseudogene TRBV3-2) with TRBJ1-2, with TRBD1 matching 9 bases. V shed 1 base, J shed 6 bases, and the junction held 12 bases outside the gene matches. The CDR3 is 17 residues long. From germline, CDR1 is LGHDT and CDR2 YNNKEL (reference sequence). CDR3 region: CASSQGPTGGRYHGYTF. The DNA of the CDR3 is TGTGCCAGCAGCCAAGGGCCTACAGGGGGCCGATACCATGGCTACACCTTC.

The chain joins TRBV19 to TRBJ2-6, with no clear D. The CDR3 consists of 16 residues. The germline V gene encodes CDR1 LNHDA and CDR2 SQIVND (reference sequence). V dropped 4 bases and J dropped 0 bases, with 10 bases sitting between them. CDR3 in amino acids: CASSTRQSSGANVLTF. As DNA, the CDR3 is TGTGCCAGTAGTACCCGACAAAGCTCTGGGGCCAACGTCCTGACTTTC.

The rearrangement joins TRBV27 to TRBJ2-1, with D possibly being TRBD2 (6 bases). Germline V gene lookup returns CDR1 MNHEY and CDR2 SMNVEV (reference sequence). Trimming left V 3 bases short and J 0 bases short, with 15 bases between. This CDR3 region has 17 residues. The CDR3 nucleotides are TGTGCCAGCAGTTTGTCGGGACTCTTTAGCTCCTACAATGAGCAGTTCTTC. Encoded protein: CASSLSGLFSSYNEQFF.

The gene calls are TRBV28 and TRBJ1-5, with 8 bases identical to TRBD1. The junction had 6 bases not matched to a gene; V was cut back by 1 base and J by 7 bases. CDR1 is MDHEN, CDR2 SYDVKM, per germline. This CDR3 has 15 residues. CDR3 loop: CASSLYRGGGQPQHF. CDR3 bases: TGTGCCAGCAGTTTATACAGGGGGGGTGGGCAGCCCCAGCATTTT. Full variable domain (remainder filled in from reference TRBV28 and TRBJ1-5): DVKVTQSSRYLVKRTGEKVFLECVQDMDHENMFWYRQDPGLGLRLIYFSYDVKMKEKGDIPEGYSVSREKKERFSLILESASTNQTSMYLCASSLYRGGGQPQHFGDGTRLSIL.

The chain has TRBV2 and TRBJ1-5; 8 bases align to TRBD1. The CDR3 consists of 15 residues. The junction had 6 bases not matched to a gene; V was cut back by 1 base and J by 7 bases. The germline gives CDR1 SNHLY, CDR2 FYNNEI. This CDR3 is CASSEGLQGAQPQHF. CDR3 sequence (DNA): TGTGCCAGCAGTGAAGGGCTCCAGGGGGCGCAGCCCCAGCATTTT.

This clone was detected many times. The chain recombines TRBV19 with TRBJ1-6; possibly TRBD1 for D (5 bases). This CDR3 has 14 residues. The ends were cut back, 5 bases at V and 5 bases at J, with 10 bases in the middle. The germline V gene encodes CDR1 LNHDA and CDR2 SQIVND (reference sequence). The CDR3 DNA reads as TGTGCCAGTAGTCCTGACAGTGATAATTCACCCCTCCACTTT. Its translation: CASSPDSDNSPLHF.

V usage is TRBV4-1 and J usage is TRBJ2-7; no firm D call. V lost 0 bases to trimming and J lost 7 bases, with 16 bases between them. The CDR3 covers 15 residues. Germline V gene sequence: CDR1 MGHRA, CDR2 YSYEKL. CDR3 in DNA: TGCGCCAGCAGCCAAGATCCCTATTACTCTGGTGAGCAGTACTTC. Translated, it gives CASSQDPYYSGEQYF.

This chain uses TRBV5-1 with TRBJ2-3, with TRBD1 matching over 8 bases. The V gene end was trimmed by 4 bases and the J gene end by 2 bases; junction bases not matched to a gene: 9. This CDR3 has 16 residues. The V gene's germline CDR1 is SGHRS and CDR2 YFSETQ. CDR3 DNA sequence: TGCGCCAGCAGCCCCACCGGGGGACAGGCCACAGATACGCAGTATTTT. Translating gives CASSPTGGQATDTQYF.

The genes are TRBV7-2 and TRBJ2-2; D gene unclear. CDR1 and CDR2 (germline): SGHTA, FQGNSA. The CDR3 length is 14 residues. The V and J ends lost 2 bases and 6 bases respectively, with 10 bases between them. In nucleotides, the CDR3 is TGTGCCAGCAGCTTAAGCTCTGTCCCCGGGGAGCTGTTTTTT. Translated, it gives CASSLSSVPGELFF.

This clone has a count of ten or more. V and J are TRBV5-1 and TRBJ2-1; 14 positions agree with TRBD2. CDR1 and CDR2 from the germline V gene are SGHRS and YFSETQ. Trimming at V came to 2 bases and at J to 4 bases, leaving 5 bases not matched to a gene. CDR3 length: 17 residues. The CDR3 DNA follows: TGCGCCAGCAGCTTTATGGGACTAGCGGGGGTATACAATGAGCAGTTCTTC. It encodes CASSFMGLAGVYNEQFF.

The chain links TRBV19 to TRBJ2-3; D might be TRBD1 (5 bases). Germline values: CDR1 LNHDA, CDR2 SQIVND (reference sequence). V was trimmed by 0 bases and J by 5 bases, leaving 15 bases between them. This CDR3 is built from 16 residues. CDR3 nucleotides: TGTGCCAGTAGTATAGACTCAGGGCCTGCAGGAGATACGCAGTATTTT. Its translation is CASSIDSGPAGDTQYF.

The chain links TRBV5-1 to TRBJ2-7; TRBD1 agrees at 7 bases. The CDR3 loop spans 14 amino acids. Germline CDR1 SGHRS, CDR2 YFSETQ. After removal of 1 base from V and 5 bases from J, the junction contained 6 bases not matched to a gene. Here the CDR3 DNA reads TGCGCCAGCAGCTTGACACCCCAGGGGGACGAGCAGTACTTC. It encodes CASSLTPQGDEQYF.

V gene TRBV27 combines with J gene TRBJ2-3; D gene uncertain. Germline-derived CDR1 and CDR2 are MNHEY and SMNVEV (reference sequence). Trimming pared 0 bases from V and 2 bases from J, leaving 9 bases between. This CDR3 is 15 amino acids long. CDR3 sequence: CASSLSMRLTDTQYF. The CDR3 DNA reads TGTGCCAGCAGTTTATCAATGCGGCTCACAGATACGCAGTATTTT.

The genes are TRBV11-3 and TRBJ1-6; no firm D call. Germline CDR1 is SGHNT and CDR2 is YENEEA. V was shortened by 4 bases and J by 7 bases, with 8 bases between the two germline ends. CDR3 length: 13 amino acids. CDR3 residues: CASSSHENSPLHF. For the CDR3, the DNA is TGTGCCAGCAGCTCTCACGAGAATTCACCCCTCCACTTT.

The chain uses TRBV7-2 and TRBJ1-3; D remains unclear. The CDR3 consists of 15 residues. Germline assignment: CDR1 SGHTA and CDR2 FQGNSA. With 1 base removed from V and 0 bases from J, the gap between germline ends came to 7 bases. CDR3 nucleotide sequence: TGTGCCAGCAGCTTAGTTTCAGACTCTGGAAACACCATATATTTT. It yields the protein CASSLVSDSGNTIYF.

The chain uses TRBV28 and TRBJ1-1; D call uncertain. V was trimmed by 2 bases and J by 0 bases, leaving 7 bases between them. Germline lookup yields CDR1 MDHEN and CDR2 SYDVKM. The CDR3 length is 14 residues. The CDR3 nucleotides read TGTGCCAGCAGTTTACGGGTAATGAACACTGAAGCTTTCTTT. Its protein is CASSLRVMNTEAFF.

The chain couples TRBV7-3 to TRBJ2-1; D gene ambiguous. V lost 5 bases to trimming and J lost 8 bases, with 13 bases between them. The CDR3 covers 13 residues. CDR1 and CDR2 (germline): SGHTA, FQGTGA. The CDR3 spells CASSRPSDDEQFF. CDR3 nucleotide sequence: TGTGCCAGCAGCCGACCAAGCGACGATGAGCAGTTCTTC.

The chain joins TRBV5-1 to TRBJ2-1, with 9 nucleotides matching TRBD1. V shed 4 bases and J 5 bases; nucleotides not matched to a gene: 4. Germline values: CDR1 SGHRS, CDR2 YFSETQ. CDR3 length: 14 amino acids. The CDR3 reads CASSTDRGDNEQFF. In nucleotides, the CDR3 is TGCGCCAGCAGCACAGACAGGGGGGACAATGAGCAGTTCTTC.

This chain connects TRBV28 to TRBJ2-3; TRBD2 agrees at 9 bases. The CDR3 loop spans 16 amino acids. V was pared by 3 bases and J by 4 bases, with 8 bases of the junction left unmatched. Germline-derived CDR1 and CDR2 are MDHEN and SYDVKM. Here the CDR3 reads CASSFLRGGPSDTQYF. The CDR3 DNA reads as TGTGCCAGCAGTTTCTTGCGGGGGGGCCCCTCAGATACGCAGTATTTT.